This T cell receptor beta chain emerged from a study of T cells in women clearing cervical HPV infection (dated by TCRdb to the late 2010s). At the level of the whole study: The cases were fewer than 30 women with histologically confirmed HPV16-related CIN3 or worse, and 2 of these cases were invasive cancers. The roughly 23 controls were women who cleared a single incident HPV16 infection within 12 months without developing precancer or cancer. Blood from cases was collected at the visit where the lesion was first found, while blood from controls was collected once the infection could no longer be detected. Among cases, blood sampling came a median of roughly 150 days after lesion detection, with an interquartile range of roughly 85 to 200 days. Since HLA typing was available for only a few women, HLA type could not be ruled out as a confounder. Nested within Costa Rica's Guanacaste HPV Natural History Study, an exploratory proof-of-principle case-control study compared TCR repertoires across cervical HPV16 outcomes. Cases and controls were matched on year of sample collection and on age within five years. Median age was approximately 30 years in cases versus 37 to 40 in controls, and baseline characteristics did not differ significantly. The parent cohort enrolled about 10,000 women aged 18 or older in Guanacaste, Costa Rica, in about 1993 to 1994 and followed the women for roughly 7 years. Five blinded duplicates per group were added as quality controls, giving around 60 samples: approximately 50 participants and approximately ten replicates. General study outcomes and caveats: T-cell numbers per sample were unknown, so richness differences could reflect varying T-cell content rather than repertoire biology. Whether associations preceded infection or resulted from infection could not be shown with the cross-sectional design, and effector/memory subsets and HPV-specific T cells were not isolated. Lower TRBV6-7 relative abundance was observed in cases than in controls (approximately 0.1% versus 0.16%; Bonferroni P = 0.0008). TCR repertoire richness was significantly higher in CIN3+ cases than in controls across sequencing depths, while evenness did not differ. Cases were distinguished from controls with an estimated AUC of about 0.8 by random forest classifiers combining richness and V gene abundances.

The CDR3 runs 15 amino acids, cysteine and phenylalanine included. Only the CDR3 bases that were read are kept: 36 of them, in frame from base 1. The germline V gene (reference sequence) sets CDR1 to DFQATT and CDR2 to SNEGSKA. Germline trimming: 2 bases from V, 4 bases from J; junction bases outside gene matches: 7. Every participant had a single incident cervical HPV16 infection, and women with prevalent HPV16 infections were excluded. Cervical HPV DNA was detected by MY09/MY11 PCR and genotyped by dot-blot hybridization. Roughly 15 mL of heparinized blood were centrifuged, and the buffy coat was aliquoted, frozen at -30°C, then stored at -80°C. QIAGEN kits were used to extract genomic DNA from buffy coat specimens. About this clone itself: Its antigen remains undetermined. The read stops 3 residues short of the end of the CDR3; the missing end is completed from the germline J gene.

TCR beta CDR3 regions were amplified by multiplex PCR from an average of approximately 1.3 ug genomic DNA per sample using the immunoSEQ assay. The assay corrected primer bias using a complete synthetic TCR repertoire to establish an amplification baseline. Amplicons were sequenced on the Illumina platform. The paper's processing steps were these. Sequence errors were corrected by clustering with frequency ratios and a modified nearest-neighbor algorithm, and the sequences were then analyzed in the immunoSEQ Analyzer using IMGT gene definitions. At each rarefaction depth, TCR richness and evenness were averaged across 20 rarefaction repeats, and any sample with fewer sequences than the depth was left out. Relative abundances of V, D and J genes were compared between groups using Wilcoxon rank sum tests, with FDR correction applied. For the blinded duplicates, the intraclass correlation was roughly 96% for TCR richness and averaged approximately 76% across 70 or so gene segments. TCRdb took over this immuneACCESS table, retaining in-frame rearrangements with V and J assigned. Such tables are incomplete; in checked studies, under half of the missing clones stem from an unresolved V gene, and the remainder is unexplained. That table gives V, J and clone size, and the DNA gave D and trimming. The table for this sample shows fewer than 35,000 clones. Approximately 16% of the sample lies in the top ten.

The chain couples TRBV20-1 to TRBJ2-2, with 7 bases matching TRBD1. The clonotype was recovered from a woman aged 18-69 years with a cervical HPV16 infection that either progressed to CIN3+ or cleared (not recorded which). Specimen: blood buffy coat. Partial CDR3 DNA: TGCAGTGCTAGACTGGGACAGATAAGCACCGGGGAG. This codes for CSARLGQISTGE. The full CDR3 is CSARLGQISTGELFF.